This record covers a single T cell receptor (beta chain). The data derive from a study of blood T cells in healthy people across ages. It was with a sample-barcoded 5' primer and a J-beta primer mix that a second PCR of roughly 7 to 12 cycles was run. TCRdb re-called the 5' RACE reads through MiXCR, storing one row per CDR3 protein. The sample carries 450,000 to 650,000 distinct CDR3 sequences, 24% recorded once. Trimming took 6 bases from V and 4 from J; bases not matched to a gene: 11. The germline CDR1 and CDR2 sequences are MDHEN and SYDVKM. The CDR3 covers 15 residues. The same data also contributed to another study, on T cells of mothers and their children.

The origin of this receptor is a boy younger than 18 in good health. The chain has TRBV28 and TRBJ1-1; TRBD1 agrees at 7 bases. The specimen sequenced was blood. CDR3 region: CASSPRGDAGTEAFF. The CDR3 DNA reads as TGTGCCAGCAGCCCCAGGGGGGACGCGGGCACTGAAGCTTTCTTT.